The T cell receptor (beta chain) under discussion was sequenced for a study of T cells after yellow fever vaccination. Study in general: Preparation used SMART-Seq v4 Ultra Low Input for the low-cell-number fractions. Overall study results and limits: FACS-sorted repertoires could harbor abundant contaminating bulk-population clonotypes.

Germline trimming cut 0 bases from V and 6 bases from J; bases unmatched to any gene: 2. The CDR3 loop spans 13 amino acids. The germline V gene has CDR1 SGHRS and CDR2 YFSETQ. This clonotype has a handful of counts. Its antigen is undetermined. It was through 5'RACE template switching that TCR cDNA was made, with a universal primer site and UMIs added. TCRdb passed the 5' RACE reads through MiXCR, listing each CDR3 protein once. The data show about 220,000 distinct CDR3 sequences, approximately 3.3% seen once. The TCR sequence derives from a man younger than 35 who received the YFV17D yellow fever vaccine. Sequenced material: CD4+ T cells sorted from PBMCs, taken 10 days after the yellow fever booster vaccination. V gene TRBV5-1 combines with J gene TRBJ1-1; 7 positions match TRBD1. The CDR3 sequence is CASSLAGQAEAFF. Here the CDR3 DNA reads TGCGCCAGCAGCTTGGCCGGACAGGCTGAAGCTTTCTTT.